Listed below are T cell receptor beta chains from one sample, sequenced in a study of T cells after yellow fever vaccination. One entry per CDR3 protein results from TCRdb running MiXCR on the 5' RACE reads. The sample lists some 300,000 distinct CDR3 sequences, 8% to 9.5% seen once, with approximately 15% in the top ten. The sample here was PBMCs, taken about 49 days after the first yellow fever vaccination. The source of these receptors is a man aged 18 to 29 who received the YFV17D yellow fever vaccine. Both conserved end residues are part of each CDR3. Only some rows state a clone size, as once, few, many or a class for expanded clones.

clone_size: NA; j_call: TRBJ2-1; v_call: TRBV5-1; cdr3_aa: CASSFLGIQTLNEQFF
clone_size: few; j_call: TRBJ2-3; v_call: TRBV12-3/TRBV12-4; cdr3_aa: CASSFPPRTSGDHTDTQYF
clone_size: many; j_call: TRBJ2-4; v_call: TRBV19; cdr3_aa: CASSTHSTGLAKNIQYF
clone_size: NA; j_call: TRBJ2-5; v_call: TRBV7-8; cdr3_aa: CASSFVPGLAGEKGETQYF
clone_size: NA; j_call: TRBJ2-6; v_call: TRBV3-1; cdr3_aa: CASNGHSISGANVLTF
clone_size: many; j_call: TRBJ2-3; v_call: TRBV11-2; cdr3_aa: CASSPPGTSGGSHPDTQYF
clone_size: many; j_call: TRBJ2-7; v_call: TRBV5-4; cdr3_aa: CASSLGLQGYEQYF
clone_size: NA; j_call: TRBJ2-7; v_call: TRBV3-1; cdr3_aa: CASSQLLGGLSYEQYF
clone_size: NA; j_call: TRBJ2-4; v_call: TRBV12-3/TRBV12-4; cdr3_aa: CASAVAKNIQYF
clone_size: NA; j_call: TRBJ2-3; v_call: TRBV15; cdr3_aa: CATSIYQLTDTQYF
clone_size: NA; j_call: TRBJ2-3; v_call: TRBV24-1; cdr3_aa: CATQKRGSTDTQYF
clone_size: NA; j_call: TRBJ2-4; v_call: TRBV6-6; cdr3_aa: CACSALGVNIQYF
clone_size: few; j_call: TRBJ1-1; v_call: TRBV4-1; cdr3_aa: CASSQDTEAFF
clone_size: many; j_call: TRBJ1-2; v_call: TRBV12-3/TRBV12-4; cdr3_aa: CASSLGAEGYTF
clone_size: NA; j_call: TRBJ2-3; v_call: TRBV20-1; cdr3_aa: CSAPKWERGAYTDTQYF
clone_size: NA; j_call: TRBJ2-3; v_call: TRBV20-1; cdr3_aa: CSEKDGGLTDTQYF
clone_size: NA; j_call: TRBJ1-5; v_call: TRBV27; cdr3_aa: CASSFRRGNQPQHF
clone_size: many; j_call: TRBJ1-2; v_call: TRBV24-1; cdr3_aa: CATSDGTGYGYTF
clone_size: few; j_call: TRBJ2-1; v_call: TRBV11-2; cdr3_aa: CASRGGHRGASSYNEQFF
clone_size: few; j_call: TRBJ1-1; v_call: TRBV5-1; cdr3_aa: CASSSPDRGTEAFF
clone_size: NA; j_call: TRBJ2-2; v_call: TRBV24-1; cdr3_aa: CATSDTSGANTGELFF
clone_size: few; j_call: TRBJ2-7; v_call: TRBV20-1; cdr3_aa: CSVSGQGVYEQYF
clone_size: few; j_call: TRBJ1-1; v_call: TRBV20-1; cdr3_aa: CSARGSQGRGPGNTEAFF
clone_size: NA; j_call: TRBJ2-1; v_call: TRBV6-2/TRBV6-3; cdr3_aa: CASSYGQGGSYNEQFF
clone_size: many; j_call: TRBJ2-1; v_call: TRBV27; cdr3_aa: CASSLGLEQFF
clone_size: few; j_call: TRBJ1-5; v_call: TRBV14; cdr3_aa: CASSQSYLAGGVCDQPQHF
clone_size: NA; j_call: TRBJ1-2; v_call: TRBV7-6; cdr3_aa: CANSLGQGDGYTF
clone_size: NA; j_call: TRBJ1-5; v_call: TRBV18; cdr3_aa: CASSPTGGRDQPQHF
clone_size: NA; j_call: TRBJ2-5; v_call: TRBV20-1; cdr3_aa: CSARDGGLAQETQYF
clone_size: few; j_call: TRBJ2-3; v_call: TRBV7-2; cdr3_aa: CASSYLGGPSTDTQYF
clone_size: few; j_call: TRBJ2-5; v_call: TRBV6-5; cdr3_aa: CASSYWEGRGETQYF
clone_size: few; j_call: TRBJ2-7; v_call: TRBV4-1; cdr3_aa: CASSQPGVSYEQYF
clone_size: NA; j_call: TRBJ2-7; v_call: TRBV5-4; cdr3_aa: CASSLGLFEPQYF
clone_size: few; j_call: TRBJ1-5; v_call: TRBV18; cdr3_aa: CASSLQGGSNQPQHF
clone_size: NA; j_call: TRBJ2-1; v_call: TRBV10-3; cdr3_aa: CAISNRRGSSYNEQFF
clone_size: NA; j_call: TRBJ1-6; v_call: TRBV7-6; cdr3_aa: CASSLEAEATYNSPLHF
clone_size: few; j_call: TRBJ1-2; v_call: TRBV9; cdr3_aa: CASSVGDGKKPNYGYTF
clone_size: NA; j_call: TRBJ2-3; v_call: TRBV5-1; cdr3_aa: CASSLRGGPDTQYF
clone_size: many; j_call: TRBJ2-5; v_call: TRBV4-1; cdr3_aa: CASSQEGGQGETQYF
clone_size: many; j_call: TRBJ2-3; v_call: TRBV6-6; cdr3_aa: CASSYRDTDTQYF
clone_size: NA; j_call: TRBJ1-6; v_call: TRBV4-1; cdr3_aa: CASSTFNSPLHF
clone_size: NA; j_call: TRBJ2-7; v_call: TRBV29-1; cdr3_aa: CSALGLAGGLLSYEQYF